This T cell receptor (beta chain) was identified in a study of OX40 agonist ivuxolimab in advanced cancers. The wider study: Given to patients was ivuxolimab, an agonistic anti-OX40 (CD134) antibody. Cancers in dose escalation were hepatocellular, melanoma, renal cell and head and neck. Findings and caveats of the study: Specificity for antigen went undetermined in the expanded peripheral T cells.

Sequencing was performed with immunoSEQ multiplex PCR; in TCRdb, only in-frame clones are kept and a portion is missing. The profile shows some 45,000 clones, approximately 86% of them singletons. Notes on this clone: Antigen: not known.

Trimming shortened V by 4 bases and J by 4 bases, and 14 bases separated the two germline ends. CDR1 MNHEY and CDR2 SMNVEV come from the germline V gene (reference sequence). This CDR3 spans 14 amino acids. The sequence was collected from an adult with an advanced solid tumor such as melanoma, head and neck, liver or kidney cancer. The sequenced sample was CD4+ or CD8+ T cells sorted from blood, obtained in a trial of the OX40 agonist ivuxolimab. V and J are TRBV27 and TRBJ2-7; tentative D call: TRBD2 (5 bases). CDR3 amino acids: CASSSTGETYEQYF. The CDR3 DNA follows: TGTGCCAGCAGTTCTACCGGGGAGACGTACGAGCAGTACTTC.